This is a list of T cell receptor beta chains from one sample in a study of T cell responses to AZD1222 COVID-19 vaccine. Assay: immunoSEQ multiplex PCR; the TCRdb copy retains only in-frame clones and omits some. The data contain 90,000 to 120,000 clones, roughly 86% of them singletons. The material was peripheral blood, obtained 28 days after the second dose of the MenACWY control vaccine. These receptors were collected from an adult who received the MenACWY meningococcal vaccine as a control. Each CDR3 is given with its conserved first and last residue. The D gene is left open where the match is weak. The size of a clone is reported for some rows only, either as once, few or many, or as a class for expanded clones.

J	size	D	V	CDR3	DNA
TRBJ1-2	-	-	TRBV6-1	CASSDTLTRVGYTF	TGTGCCAGCAGTGATACCTTGACCCGGGTTGGCTACACCTTC
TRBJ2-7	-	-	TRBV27	CASSLRGSGTYEQYF	TGTGCCAGCAGTTTACGTGGTTCGGGGACCTACGAGCAGTACTTC
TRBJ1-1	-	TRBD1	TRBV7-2	CASSDRQGPTEAFF	TGTGCCAGCAGCGACAGACAGGGGCCCACTGAAGCTTTCTTT
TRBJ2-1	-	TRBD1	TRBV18	CASSPGTGAYNEQFF	TGTGCCAGCTCACCAGGGACAGGGGCGTACAATGAGCAGTTCTTC
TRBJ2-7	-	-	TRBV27	CASSFRDRSYEQYF	TGTGCCAGCAGTTTCCGGGACCGATCCTACGAGCAGTACTTC
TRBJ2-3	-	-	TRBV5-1	CASSPDLSTDTQYF	TGCGCCAGCAGCCCGGACCTAAGCACAGATACGCAGTATTTT
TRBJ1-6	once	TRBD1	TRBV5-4	CASSPEGTALSPLHF	TGTGCCAGCAGCCCAGAAGGGACAGCCCTTTCACCCCTCCACTTT
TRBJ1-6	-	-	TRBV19	CASSEQYNSPLHF	TGTGCCAGTAGTGAACAATATAATTCACCCCTCCACTTT
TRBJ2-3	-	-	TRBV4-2	CASSQDLGRPVEWGEYF	TGTGCCAGCAGCCAAGATCTTGGACGACCTGTAGAATGGGGGGAGTATTTT
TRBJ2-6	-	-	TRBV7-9	CASSPQRRANVLTF	TGTGCCAGCAGCCCCCAACGGAGGGCCAACGTCCTGACTTTC
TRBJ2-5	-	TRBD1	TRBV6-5	CASRPQGEETQYF	TGTGCCAGCAGACCTCAGGGGGAAGAGACCCAGTACTTC
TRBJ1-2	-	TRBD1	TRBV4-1	CASSHPGQPNYGYTF	TGCGCCAGCAGCCATCCGGGACAGCCTAACTATGGCTACACCTTC
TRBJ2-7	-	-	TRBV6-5	CASSHRTVNYEQYF	TGTGCCAGCAGCCACCGGACAGTAAACTACGAGCAGTACTTC
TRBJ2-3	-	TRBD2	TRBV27	CASSLSAGPDTQYF	TGTGCCAGCAGTTTATCAGCGGGGCCAGATACGCAGTATTTT
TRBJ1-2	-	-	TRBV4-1	CASSPGRGTIGYTF	TGCGCCAGCAGCCCCGGGAGAGGAACTATCGGCTACACCTTC
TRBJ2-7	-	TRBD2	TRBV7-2	CASSLSGGLSYEQYF	TGTGCCAGCAGCCTTAGCGGGGGGCTCTCCTACGAGCAGTACTTC
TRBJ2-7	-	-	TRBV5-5	CASSLTGGDTYEQYF	TGTGCCAGCAGCTTGACGGGGGGCGATACTTACGAGCAGTACTTC
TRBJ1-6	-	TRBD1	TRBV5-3	CARRGTGANSPLHF	TGTGCCAGAAGGGGGACAGGGGCCAATTCACCCCTCCACTTT
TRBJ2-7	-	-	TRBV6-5	CASSYLGRADEQYF	TGTGCCAGCAGTTACCTGGGCAGGGCTGACGAGCAGTACTTC
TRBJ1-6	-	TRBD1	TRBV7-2	CASTNTGGLGSPLHF	TGTGCCAGCACCAACACAGGGGGCCTTGGGTCACCCCTCCACTTT
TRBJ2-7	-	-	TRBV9	CASSPLGTPSYEQYF	TGTGCCAGCAGCCCTCTAGGGACACCCTCCTACGAGCAGTACTTC
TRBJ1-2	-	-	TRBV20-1	CSAQTGNTF	TGCAGTGCTCAGACAGGCAACACCTTC
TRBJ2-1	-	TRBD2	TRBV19	CASRAPGTSGGAPNEQFF	TGTGCCAGTAGGGCCCCCGGGACTAGCGGGGGGGCGCCCAATGAGCAGTTCTTC
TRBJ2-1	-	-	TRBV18	CASSLQSSYNEQFF	TGTGCCAGCTCACTACAGAGCTCCTACAATGAGCAGTTCTTC
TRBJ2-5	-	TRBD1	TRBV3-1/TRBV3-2	CASRVVQGETQYF	TGTGCCAGCAGGGTAGTACAGGGGGAGACCCAGTACTTC
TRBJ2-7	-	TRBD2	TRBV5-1	CASSLEVAGPVYEQYF	TGCGCCAGCAGCTTGGAAGTAGCGGGCCCCGTCTACGAGCAGTACTTC
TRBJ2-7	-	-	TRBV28	CASSLAGRYEQYF	TGTGCCAGCAGTTTAGCAGGGAGGTACGAGCAGTACTTC
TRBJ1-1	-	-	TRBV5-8	CASSPPGLLNTEAFF	TGTGCCAGCAGCCCACCGGGACTCCTGAACACTGAAGCTTTCTTT
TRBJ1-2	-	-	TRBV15	CATSPDVNYGYTF	TGTGCCACCAGCCCGGACGTAAACTATGGCTACACCTTC
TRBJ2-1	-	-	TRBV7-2	CASSRDWSSYNEQFF	TGTGCCAGCAGTAGGGACTGGAGCTCCTACAATGAGCAGTTCTTC
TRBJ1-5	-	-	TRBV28	CASSLSQGDQPQHF	TGTGCCAGCAGTTTATCGCAGGGTGATCAGCCCCAGCATTTT
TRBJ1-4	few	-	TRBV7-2	CASSFRRGNNEKLFF	TGTGCCAGCAGCTTTCGGCGCGGGAACAATGAAAAACTGTTTTTT
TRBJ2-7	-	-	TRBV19	CATKGPPLYEQYF	TGTGCCACCAAAGGGCCCCCGCTCTACGAGCAGTACTTC
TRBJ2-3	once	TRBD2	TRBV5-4	CASTSLAGDTDTQYF	TGTGCCAGCACCTCACTAGCGGGGGACACAGATACGCAGTATTTT
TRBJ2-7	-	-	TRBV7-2	CASSFSYLGREQYF	TGTGCCAGCAGCTTTTCCTATCTGGGGAGGGAGCAGTACTTC
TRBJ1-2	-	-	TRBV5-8	CASSLSPGSNNYGYTF	TGTGCCAGCAGCTTGTCTCCCGGATCCAATAACTATGGCTACACCTTC
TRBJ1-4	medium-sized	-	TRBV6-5	CASRDLGGGDEKLFF	TGTGCCAGCAGGGACCTAGGAGGGGGAGATGAAAAACTGTTTTTT
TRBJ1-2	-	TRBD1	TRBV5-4	CASSFGGAPGQGRIGYTF	TGTGCCAGCAGCTTCGGAGGGGCCCCGGGACAGGGGAGAATTGGCTACACCTTC
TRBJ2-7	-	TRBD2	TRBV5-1	CASAGTSGSYEQYF	TGCGCCAGCGCCGGGACTAGCGGCTCCTACGAGCAGTACTTC
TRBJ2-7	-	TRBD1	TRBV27	CASRPVLDRAYEQYF	TGTGCCAGCAGGCCGGTGCTTGACAGGGCCTACGAGCAGTACTTC
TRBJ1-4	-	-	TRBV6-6	CASRPSRVTNEKLFF	TGTGCCAGCAGGCCCTCCAGGGTGACTAATGAAAAACTGTTTTTT
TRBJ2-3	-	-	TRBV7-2	CASSSSRVATDTQYF	TGTGCCAGCAGCTCCTCGAGAGTAGCAACAGATACGCAGTATTTT
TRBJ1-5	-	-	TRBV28	CASRTRGDSNQPQHF	TGTGCCAGCAGGACCAGGGGTGATAGCAATCAGCCCCAGCATTTT
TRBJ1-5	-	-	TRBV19	CASRPPGDFGRPQHF	TGTGCCAGTAGACCCCCCGGAGACTTCGGTAGGCCCCAGCATTTT
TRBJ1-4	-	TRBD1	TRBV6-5	CASSYSGTVNEKLFF	TGTGCCAGCAGTTACTCCGGGACAGTTAATGAAAAACTGTTTTTT
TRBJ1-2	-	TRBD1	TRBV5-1	CASSITGTGQKSSNYGYTF	TGCGCCAGCAGCATCACCGGGACAGGGCAAAAATCCTCTAACTATGGCTACACCTTC
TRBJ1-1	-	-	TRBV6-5	CASSYSNRGNTEAFF	TGTGCCAGCAGTTACTCTAACCGGGGGAACACTGAAGCTTTCTTT
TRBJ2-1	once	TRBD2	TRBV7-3	CASRATGGRQFF	TGTGCCAGCAGAGCAACGGGGGGTCGGCAGTTCTTC
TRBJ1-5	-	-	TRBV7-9	CASSSTGGNQPQHF	TGTGCCAGCAGCTCAACCGGGGGCAATCAGCCCCAGCATTTT
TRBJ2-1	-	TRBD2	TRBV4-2	CASSQDGRRAGEQFF	TGTGCCAGCAGCCAAGACGGGAGGAGGGCGGGGGAGCAGTTCTTC
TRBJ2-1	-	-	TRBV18	CASSPLGTAGNEQFF	TGTGCCAGCTCACCACTGGGGACTGCCGGCAATGAGCAGTTCTTC